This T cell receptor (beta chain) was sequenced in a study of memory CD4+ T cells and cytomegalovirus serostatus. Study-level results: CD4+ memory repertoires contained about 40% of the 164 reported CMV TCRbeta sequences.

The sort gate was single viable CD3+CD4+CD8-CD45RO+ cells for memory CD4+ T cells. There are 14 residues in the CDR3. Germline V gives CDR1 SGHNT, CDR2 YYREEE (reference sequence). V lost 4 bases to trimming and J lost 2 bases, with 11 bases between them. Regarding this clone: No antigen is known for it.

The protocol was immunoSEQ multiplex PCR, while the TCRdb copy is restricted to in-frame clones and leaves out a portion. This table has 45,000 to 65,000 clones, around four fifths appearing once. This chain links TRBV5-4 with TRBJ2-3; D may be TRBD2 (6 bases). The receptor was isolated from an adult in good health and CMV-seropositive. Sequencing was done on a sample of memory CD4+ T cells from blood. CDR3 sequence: CASSLSGNTDTQYF. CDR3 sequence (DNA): TGTGCCAGCAGCCTTAGCGGCAACACAGATACGCAGTATTTT.